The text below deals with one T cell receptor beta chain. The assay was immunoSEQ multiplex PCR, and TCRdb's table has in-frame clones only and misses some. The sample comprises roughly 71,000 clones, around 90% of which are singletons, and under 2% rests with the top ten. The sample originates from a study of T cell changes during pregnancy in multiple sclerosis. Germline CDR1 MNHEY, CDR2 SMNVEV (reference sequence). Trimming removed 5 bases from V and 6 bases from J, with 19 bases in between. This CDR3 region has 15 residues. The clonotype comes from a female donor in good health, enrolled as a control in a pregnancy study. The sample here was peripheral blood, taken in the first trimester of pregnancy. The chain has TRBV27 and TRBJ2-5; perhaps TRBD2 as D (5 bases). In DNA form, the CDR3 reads TGTGCCAGCAGTATCACCGGGAACTCTAGAAAGACCCAGTACTTC. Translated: CASSITGNSRKTQYF.